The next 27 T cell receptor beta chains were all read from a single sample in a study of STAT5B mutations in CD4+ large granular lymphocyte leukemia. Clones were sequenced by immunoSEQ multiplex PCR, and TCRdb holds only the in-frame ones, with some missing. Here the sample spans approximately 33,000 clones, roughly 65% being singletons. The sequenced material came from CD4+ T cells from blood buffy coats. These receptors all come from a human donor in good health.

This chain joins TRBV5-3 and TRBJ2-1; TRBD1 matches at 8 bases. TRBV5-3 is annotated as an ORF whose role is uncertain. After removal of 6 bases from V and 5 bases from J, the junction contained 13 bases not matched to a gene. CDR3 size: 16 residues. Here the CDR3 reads CARTTQGATGDNEQFF. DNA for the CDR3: TGTGCCAGAACAACTCAAGGGGCGACAGGGGACAATGAGCAGTTCTTC.

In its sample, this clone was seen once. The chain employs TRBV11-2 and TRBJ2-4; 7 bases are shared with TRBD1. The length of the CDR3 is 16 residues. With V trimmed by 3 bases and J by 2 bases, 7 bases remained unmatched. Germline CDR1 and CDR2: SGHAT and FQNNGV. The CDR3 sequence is CASSFPTTGPKNIQYF. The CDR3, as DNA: TGTGCCAGCAGCTTCCCCACGACAGGGCCCAAAAACATTCAGTACTTC. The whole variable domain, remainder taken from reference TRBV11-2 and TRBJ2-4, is EAGVAQSPRYKIIEKRQSVAFWCNPISGHATLYWYQQILGQGPKLLIQFQNNGVVDDSQLPKDRFSAERLKGVDSTLKIQPAKLEDSAVYLCASSFPTTGPKNIQYFGAGTRLSVL.

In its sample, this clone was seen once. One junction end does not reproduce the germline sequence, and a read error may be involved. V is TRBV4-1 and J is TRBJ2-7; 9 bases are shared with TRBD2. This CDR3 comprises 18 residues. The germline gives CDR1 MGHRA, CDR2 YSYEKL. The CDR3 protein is CASSQDLLSGGSSNEQYF. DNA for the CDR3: TGCGCCAGCAGCCAAGACCTCTTGAGCGGGGGGTCCTCCAACGAGCAGTACTTC.

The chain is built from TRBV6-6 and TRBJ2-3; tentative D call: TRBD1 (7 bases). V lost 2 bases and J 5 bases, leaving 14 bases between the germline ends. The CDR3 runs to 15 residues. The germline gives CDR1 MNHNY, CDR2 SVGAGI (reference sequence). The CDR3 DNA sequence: TGTGCCAGCAGTTACCGACAGGGTAGCGGAGATACGCAGTATTTT. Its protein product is CASSYRQGSGDTQYF.

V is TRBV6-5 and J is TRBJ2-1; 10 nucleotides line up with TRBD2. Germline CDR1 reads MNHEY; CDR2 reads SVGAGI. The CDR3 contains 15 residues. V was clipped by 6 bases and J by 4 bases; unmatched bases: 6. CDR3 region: CASRPSGGVYNEQFF. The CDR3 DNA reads TGTGCCAGCAGGCCTAGCGGGGGTGTATACAATGAGCAGTTCTTC.

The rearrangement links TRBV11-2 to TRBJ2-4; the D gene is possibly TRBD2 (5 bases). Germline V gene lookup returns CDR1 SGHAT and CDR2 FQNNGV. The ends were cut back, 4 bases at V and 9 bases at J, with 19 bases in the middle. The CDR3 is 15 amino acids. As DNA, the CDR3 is TGTGCCAGCAGCTCTAGGTCACAGCCCGCGGGCATTCAGTACTTC. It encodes CASSSRSQPAGIQYF.

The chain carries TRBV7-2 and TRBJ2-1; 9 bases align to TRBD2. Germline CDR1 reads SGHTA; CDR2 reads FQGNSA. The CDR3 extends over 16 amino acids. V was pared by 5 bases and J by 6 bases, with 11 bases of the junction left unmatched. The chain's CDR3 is CASSQQRGVVGNEQFF. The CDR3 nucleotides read TGTGCCAGCAGCCAACAGCGGGGGGTAGTGGGCAATGAGCAGTTCTTC.

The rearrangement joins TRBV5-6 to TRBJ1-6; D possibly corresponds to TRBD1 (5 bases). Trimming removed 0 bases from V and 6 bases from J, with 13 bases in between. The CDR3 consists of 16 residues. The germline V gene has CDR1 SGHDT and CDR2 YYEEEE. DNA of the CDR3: TGTGCCAGCAGCTTGGGCGGGGTTGGGGGTAATTCACCCCTCCACTTT. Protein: CASSLGGVGGNSPLHF.

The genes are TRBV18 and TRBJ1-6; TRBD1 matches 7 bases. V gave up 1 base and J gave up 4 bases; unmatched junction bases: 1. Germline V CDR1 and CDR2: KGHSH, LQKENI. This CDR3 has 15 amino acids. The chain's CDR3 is CASSPQGQYNSPLHF. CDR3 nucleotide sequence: TGTGCCAGCTCACCACAGGGACAGTATAATTCACCCCTCCACTTT.

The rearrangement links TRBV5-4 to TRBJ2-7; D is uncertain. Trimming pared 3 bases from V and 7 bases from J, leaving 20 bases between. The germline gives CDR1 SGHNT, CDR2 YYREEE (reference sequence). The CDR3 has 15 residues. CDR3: CASSSYDGPAREQYF. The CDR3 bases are TGTGCCAGCAGCTCGTACGACGGTCCAGCACGAGAGCAGTACTTC.

The CDR3 coding sequence is TGTGCCAGCAGCCCGATAGCCAGGCTTACCAGCAATCAGCCCCAGCATTTT. Amino acid sequence: CASSPIARLTSNQPQHF. The chain carries TRBV28 and TRBJ1-5; the D is unclear. CDR3 length: 17 residues. V lost 6 bases, J lost 1 base, and 19 bases lay in between. Germline V gene data show CDR1 as MDHEN and CDR2 as SYDVKM.

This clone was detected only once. The CDR3 DNA reads TGTGCCAGCCAAAAGGGGCGAGGGAGGGGGCCCTACGAGCAGTACTTC. Amino acid sequence: CASQKGRGRGPYEQYF. This chain joins TRBV19 and TRBJ2-7; D could derive from TRBD1 or TRBD2 (7 bases each). CDR1 and CDR2 (germline): LNHDA, SQIVND (reference sequence). The ends were cut back, 9 bases at V and 2 bases at J, with 23 bases in the middle. CDR3 length equals 16 residues.

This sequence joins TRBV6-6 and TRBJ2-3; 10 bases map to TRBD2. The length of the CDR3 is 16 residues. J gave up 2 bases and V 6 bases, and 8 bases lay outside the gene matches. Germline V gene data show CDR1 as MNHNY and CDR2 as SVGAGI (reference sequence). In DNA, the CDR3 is TGTGCCAGCAGCCCCACAGCGGGGGGGGTCACAGATACGCAGTATTTT. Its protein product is CASSPTAGGVTDTQYF.

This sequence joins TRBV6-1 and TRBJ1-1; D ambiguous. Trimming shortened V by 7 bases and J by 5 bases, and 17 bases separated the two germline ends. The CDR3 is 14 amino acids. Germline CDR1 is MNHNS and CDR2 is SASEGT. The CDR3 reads CASTLGAVWTEAFF. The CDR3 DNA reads TGTGCCAGCACCCTAGGTGCAGTGTGGACTGAAGCTTTCTTT.

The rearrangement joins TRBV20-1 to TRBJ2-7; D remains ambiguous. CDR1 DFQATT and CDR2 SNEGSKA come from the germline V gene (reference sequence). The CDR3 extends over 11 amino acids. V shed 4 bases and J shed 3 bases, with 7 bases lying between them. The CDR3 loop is CSAKRYYEQYF. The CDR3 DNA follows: TGCAGTGCTAAACGGTACTACGAGCAGTACTTC.

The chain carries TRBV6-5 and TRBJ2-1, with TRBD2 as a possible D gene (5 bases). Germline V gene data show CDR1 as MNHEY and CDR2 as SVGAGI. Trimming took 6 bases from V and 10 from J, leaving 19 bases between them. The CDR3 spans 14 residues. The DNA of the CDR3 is TGTGCCAGCAGCCGCACTTTGAGGACGGGGGAGCAGTTCTTC. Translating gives CASSRTLRTGEQFF.

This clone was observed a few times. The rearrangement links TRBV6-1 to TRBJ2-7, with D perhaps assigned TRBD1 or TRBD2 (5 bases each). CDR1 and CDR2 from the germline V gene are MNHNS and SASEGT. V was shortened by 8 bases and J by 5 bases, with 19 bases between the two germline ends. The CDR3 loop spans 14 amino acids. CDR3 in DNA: TGTGCCAGCGCTACGGGACCTCTTCCCCACGAGCAGTACTTC. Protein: CASATGPLPHEQYF.

This CDR3 reads CASSQEEEGSYNSPLHF. CDR3 DNA sequence: TGCGCCAGCAGCCAAGAGGAGGAGGGGTCCTATAATTCACCCCTCCACTTT. The chain joins TRBV4-3 to TRBJ1-6, with D tentatively TRBD1 (5 bases). CDR3 length: 17 amino acids. Germline CDR1 LGHNA, CDR2 YSLEER. Trimming removed 0 bases at V and 1 base at J, with 10 bases between.

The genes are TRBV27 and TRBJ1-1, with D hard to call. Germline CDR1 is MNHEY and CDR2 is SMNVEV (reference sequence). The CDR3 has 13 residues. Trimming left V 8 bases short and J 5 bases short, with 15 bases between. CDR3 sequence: CASRLSTGTEAFF. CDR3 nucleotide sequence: TGTGCCAGCCGCCTGAGTACCGGAACTGAAGCTTTCTTT.

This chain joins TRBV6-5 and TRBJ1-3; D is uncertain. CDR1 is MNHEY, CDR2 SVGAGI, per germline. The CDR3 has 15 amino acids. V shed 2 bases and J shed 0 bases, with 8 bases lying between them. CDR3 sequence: CASSYVSGSGNTIYF. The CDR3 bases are TGTGCCAGCAGTTACGTCTCGGGCTCTGGAAACACCATATATTTT.

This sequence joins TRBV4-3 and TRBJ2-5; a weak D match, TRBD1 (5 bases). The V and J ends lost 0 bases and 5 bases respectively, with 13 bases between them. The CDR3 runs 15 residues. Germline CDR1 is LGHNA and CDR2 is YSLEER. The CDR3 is CASSQDRVGRETQYF. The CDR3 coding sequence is TGCGCCAGCAGCCAAGATAGGGTGGGGCGGGAGACCCAGTACTTC.

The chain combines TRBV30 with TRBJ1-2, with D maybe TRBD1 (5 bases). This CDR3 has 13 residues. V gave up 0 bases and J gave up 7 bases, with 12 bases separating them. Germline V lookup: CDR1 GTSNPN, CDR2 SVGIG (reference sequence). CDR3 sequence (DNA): TGTGCCTGGAGTGTCTCGGACATAGGTGGCTACACCTTC. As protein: CAWSVSDIGGYTF.

CDR3: CASSEGGVQPQHF. The CDR3 region has the DNA TGTGCCAGCAGTGAGGGGGGCGTTCAGCCCCAGCATTTT. The chain couples TRBV6-1 to TRBJ1-5, with D possibly being TRBD1 (6 bases). Deletions cut 3 bases from V and 6 bases from J, with 9 bases between. There are 13 residues in the CDR3. Germline V gene sequence: CDR1 MNHNS, CDR2 SASEGT.

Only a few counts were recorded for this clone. CDR3 DNA sequence: TGTGCCAGCAGTTTAGAAGAGGGAAATGAAAAACTGTTTTTT. Protein: CASSLEEGNEKLFF. J is TRBJ1-4 and V is TRBV28, with D uncertain. Germline CDR1 is MDHEN and CDR2 is SYDVKM. The CDR3 sequence is 14 residues long. The V end was cut by 2 bases, the J end by 5 bases, with 9 bases between.

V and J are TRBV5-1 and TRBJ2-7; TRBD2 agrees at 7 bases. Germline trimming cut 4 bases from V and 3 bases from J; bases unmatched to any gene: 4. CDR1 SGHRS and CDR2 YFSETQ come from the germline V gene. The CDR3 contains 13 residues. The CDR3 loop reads CASSPGGGYEQYF. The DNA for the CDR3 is TGCGCCAGCAGCCCGGGAGGAGGCTACGAGCAGTACTTC.

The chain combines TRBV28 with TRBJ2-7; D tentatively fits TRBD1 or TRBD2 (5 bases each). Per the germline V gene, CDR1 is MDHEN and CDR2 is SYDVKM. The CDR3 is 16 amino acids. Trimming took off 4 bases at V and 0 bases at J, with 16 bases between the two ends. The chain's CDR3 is CASSSVGVPYSYEQYF. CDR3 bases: TGTGCCAGCAGTTCCGTGGGGGTCCCCTACTCCTACGAGCAGTACTTC.

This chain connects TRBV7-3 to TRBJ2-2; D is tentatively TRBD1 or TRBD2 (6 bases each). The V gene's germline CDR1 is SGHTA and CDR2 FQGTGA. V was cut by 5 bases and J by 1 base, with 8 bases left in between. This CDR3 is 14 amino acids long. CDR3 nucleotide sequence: TGTGCCAGCAGCGGGGGGCGGAACACCGGGGAGCTGTTTTTT. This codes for CASSGGRNTGELFF.